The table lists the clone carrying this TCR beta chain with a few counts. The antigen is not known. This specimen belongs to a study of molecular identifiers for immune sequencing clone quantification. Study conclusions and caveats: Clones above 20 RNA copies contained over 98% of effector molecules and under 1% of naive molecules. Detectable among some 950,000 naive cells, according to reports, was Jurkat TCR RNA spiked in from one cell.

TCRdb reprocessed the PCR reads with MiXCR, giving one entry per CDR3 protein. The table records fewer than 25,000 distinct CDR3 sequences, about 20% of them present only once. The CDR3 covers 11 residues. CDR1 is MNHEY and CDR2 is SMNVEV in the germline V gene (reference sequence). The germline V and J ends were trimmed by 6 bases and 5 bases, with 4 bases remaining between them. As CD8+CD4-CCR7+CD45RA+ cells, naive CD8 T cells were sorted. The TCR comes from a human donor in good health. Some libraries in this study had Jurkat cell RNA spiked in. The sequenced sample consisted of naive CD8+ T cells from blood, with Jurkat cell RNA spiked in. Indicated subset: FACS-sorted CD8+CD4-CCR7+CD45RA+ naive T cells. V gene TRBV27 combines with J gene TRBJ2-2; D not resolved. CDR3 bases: TGTGCCAGCAGGACTACCGGGGAGCTGTTTTTT. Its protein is CASRTTGELFF.